The clone carrying this TCR beta chain was picked up a small number of times. Its cognate antigen is unknown. One entry per CDR3 protein, called by TCRdb with MiXCR from the 5' RACE reads. Here the sample spans about 350,000 distinct CDR3 sequences, about an eighth being singletons. This sample stems from a study of T cells after yellow fever vaccination. About the research overall: SMART-Seq v4 Ultra Low Input handled preparation of low-cell-number fractions.

Study observations and caveats: Contamination of FACS-sorted repertoires by abundant clonotypes from the bulk population could occur. Clones that expanded after primary vaccination mostly reappeared after the booster (96% CD4, 70% to 90% CD8). Researchers report a weaker secondary response that nonetheless peaked faster, day 5 versus 15.

The TCR originated in a man in his late teens or twenties who received the YFV17D yellow fever vaccine. Specimen: CD4+ T cells sorted from PBMCs, collected 15 days after the yellow fever booster vaccination.

The CDR3 DNA reads TGTGCCAGCAGCTTAACCAGGGCCTGGGACACTGAAGCTTTCTTT. Protein: CASSLTRAWDTEAFF. The J gene is TRBJ1-1, the V gene TRBV7-3; a weak D match, TRBD1 (5 bases). Germline CDR1 SGHTA, CDR2 FQGTGA. The CDR3 loop spans 15 amino acids. Trimming left V 0 bases short and J 3 bases short, with 11 bases between.